The rows below give T cell receptor beta chains drawn from one sample of a study of PD-L1 blockade in urothelial cancer. Only in-frame clones appear in the TCRdb table, and some are missing; sequencing was by immunoSEQ multiplex PCR. Altogether 35,000 or so clones are present, approximately 88% being singletons, with the ten largest covering over 9.5%. Sequencing was performed on PBMCs, taken around atezolizumab (anti-PD-L1) treatment. The receptors derive from a man aged 35 to 55 with urothelial cancer. Each CDR3 is given with its conserved first and last residue. Each record gives: clone size, D gene, J gene, V gene, CDR3 protein, CDR3 DNA. D genes are given only for firm matches. The size of a clone is reported for some rows only, either as once, few or many, or as a class for expanded clones.

-,-,TRBJ2-3,TRBV7-3,CASSFSRGLGTDTQYF,TGTGCCAGCAGCTTCAGTAGGGGATTAGGGACAGATACGCAGTATTTT
-,-,TRBJ2-7,TRBV28,CASSLRAGTYEQYF,TGTGCCAGCAGTTTACGTGCCGGGACCTACGAGCAGTACTTC
-,-,TRBJ2-1,TRBV11-2,CASSFASDEQFF,TGTGCCAGCAGCTTTGCTAGCGATGAGCAGTTCTTC
-,TRBD2,TRBJ2-3,TRBV29-1,CSVDDRLAGAHTQYF,TGCAGCGTTGATGATAGACTAGCGGGAGCTCATACGCAGTATTTT
-,-,TRBJ1-3,TRBV5-6,CASSLVSGNTIYF,TGTGCCAGCAGCTTGGTATCGGGAAACACCATATATTTT
few,TRBD1,TRBJ2-7,TRBV2,CASRGDREHEQYF,TGTGCCAGCAGGGGGGACAGGGAACACGAGCAGTACTTC
-,-,TRBJ1-2,TRBV25-1,CASMGPGKSDFYGYTF,TGTGCCAGCATGGGCCCGGGAAAGTCAGATTTCTATGGCTACACCTTC
once,TRBD2,TRBJ2-3,TRBV4-3,CASSQGHLAGGPRDTQYF,TGCGCCAGCAGCCAGGGCCACTTAGCGGGAGGGCCAAGAGATACGCAGTATTTT
-,TRBD1,TRBJ1-5,TRBV15,CATSRDFTGPTGDQPQHF,TGTGCCACCAGCAGAGATTTTACGGGCCCCACAGGGGATCAGCCCCAGCATTTT
-,-,TRBJ1-4,TRBV29-1,CSVAPPGVEKLFF,TGCAGCGTTGCCCCCCCAGGTGTGGAAAAACTGTTTTTT
-,TRBD2,TRBJ2-7,TRBV9,CASSDGLAGAYEQYF,TGTGCCAGCAGCGACGGACTAGCGGGAGCCTACGAGCAGTACTTC
few,-,TRBJ1-2,TRBV20-1,CSATGEYGYTF,TGCAGTGCTACGGGAGAATATGGCTACACCTTC
-,TRBD2,TRBJ2-3,TRBV5-5,CASSWGLATDTQYF,TGTGCCAGCAGCTGGGGACTAGCCACAGATACGCAGTATTTT
few,TRBD1,TRBJ2-7,TRBV5-4,CASSLGQGSEQYF,TGTGCCAGCAGCTTGGGACAGGGGTCGGAGCAGTACTTC
-,-,TRBJ2-7,TRBV7-2,CASSLRYEQYF,TGTGCCAGCAGCTTACGCTACGAGCAGTACTTC
once,TRBD1,TRBJ1-2,TRBV28,CASSPDRVYGYTF,TGTGCCAGCAGCCCGGACAGGGTCTATGGCTACACCTTC
once,-,TRBJ1-2,TRBV30,CAWTRGAHGYTF,TGTGCCTGGACTCGGGGGGCTCATGGCTACACCTTC
once,TRBD2,TRBJ2-7,TRBV7-2,CASSSGLADNYEQYF,TGTGCCAGCAGCTCTGGACTAGCGGACAACTACGAGCAGTACTTC
once,TRBD1,TRBJ1-2,TRBV5-1,CAIRAERGQGASRGYTF,TGCGCCATCCGAGCAGAAAGGGGACAGGGGGCGTCGCGGGGCTACACCTTC
-,TRBD2,TRBJ2-2,TRBV5-6,CASSLEGRGLFF,TGTGCCAGCAGCTTGGAAGGGAGGGGGCTGTTTTTT
few,TRBD1,TRBJ2-2,TRBV28,CASSLQGTGLPGELFF,TGTGCCAGCAGTTTACAGGGGACAGGGCTTCCCGGGGAGCTGTTTTTT
-,-,TRBJ2-1,TRBV25-1,CASSELRAISYNEQFF,TGTGCCAGCAGTGAATTGAGGGCGATCTCCTACAATGAGCAGTTCTTC
-,-,TRBJ2-1,TRBV11-2,CASSSLQGSYNEQFF,TGTGCCAGCAGCTCCCTACAGGGCTCCTACAATGAGCAGTTCTTC
-,TRBD1,TRBJ2-7,TRBV18,CASSSGQGYEQYF,TGTGCCAGCTCATCGGGACAGGGCTACGAGCAGTACTTC
-,-,TRBJ2-7,TRBV28,CASSSPAAGDYEQYF,TGTGCCAGCAGTTCCCCGGCGGCCGGCGACTACGAGCAGTACTTC
-,-,TRBJ2-7,TRBV5-6,CASSLVQNYEQYF,TGTGCCAGCAGCTTGGTACAAAACTACGAGCAGTACTTC
-,-,TRBJ2-2,TRBV11-3,CASSLDFSGELFF,TGTGCCAGCAGCTTAGATTTCTCCGGGGAGCTGTTTTTT
few,TRBD1,TRBJ2-7,TRBV27,CASSDLSGTGKFEQYF,TGTGCCAGCAGTGACTTGTCCGGGACAGGGAAATTCGAGCAGTACTTC
-,-,TRBJ2-1,TRBV2,CASTLRRSDHNEQFF,TGTGCCAGCACCCTGCGGCGGTCGGATCACAATGAGCAGTTCTTC
-,TRBD1,TRBJ1-5,TRBV28,CASSPLGQSNQPQHF,TGTGCCAGCTCCCCCCTGGGACAGAGCAATCAGCCCCAGCATTTT
-,-,TRBJ1-2,TRBV10-3,CAISEIASGGTF,TGTGCCATCAGTGAGATAGCCTCCGGTGGTACCTTC
-,-,TRBJ1-3,TRBV6-6,CAARWTVSGNTIYF,TGTGCCGCACGCTGGACAGTCTCTGGAAACACCATATATTTT
-,-,TRBJ2-1,TRBV28,CASSHGDTTYNEQFF,TGTGCCAGCAGTCACGGGGACACCACCTACAATGAGCAGTTCTTC
-,TRBD2,TRBJ2-1,TRBV9,CASSVQLAGGGNEQFF,TGTGCCAGCAGCGTACAACTAGCGGGAGGGGGTAATGAGCAGTTCTTC
-,TRBD1,TRBJ2-7,TRBV28,CASGSPGQGSYEQYF,TGTGCCAGCGGCTCACCGGGACAGGGGTCCTACGAGCAGTACTTC
-,TRBD2,TRBJ2-3,TRBV7-3,CASSLGTRGTDTQYF,TGTGCCAGCAGCTTGGGGACTAGGGGAACAGATACGCAGTATTTT
-,-,TRBJ2-2,TRBV6-1,CASSSTGVLTGELFF,TGTGCCAGCAGTTCGACAGGAGTTCTCACCGGGGAGCTGTTTTTT
-,-,TRBJ2-5,TRBV5-1,CASSIRPGQETQYF,TGCGCCAGCAGCATACGACCGGGTCAAGAGACCCAGTACTTC
-,-,TRBJ2-1,TRBV25-1,CASMGTGEPGEQFF,TGTGCCTCTATGGGCACGGGAGAGCCAGGTGAGCAGTTCTTC
-,-,TRBJ2-7,TRBV11-2,CASSLDRGYYYEQYF,TGTGCCAGCAGCTTAGATAGAGGGTATTACTACGAGCAGTACTTC
-,-,TRBJ2-2,TRBV13,CASSSRAASGYSGELFF,TGTGCCAGCAGCTCGAGAGCCGCGAGTGGATACAGCGGGGAGCTGTTTTTT
-,-,TRBJ1-2,TRBV5-6,CASSLGEVYGYTF,TGTGCCAGCAGCTTAGGGGAGGTCTATGGCTACACCTTC
-,TRBD1,TRBJ2-2,TRBV7-3,CASSLTGGGTGELFF,TGTGCCAGCAGCTTAACAGGGGGCGGTACCGGGGAGCTGTTTTTT
once,-,TRBJ2-5,TRBV28,CASSSAEGARETQYF,TGTGCCAGCAGTTCTGCGGAGGGGGCGAGAGAGACCCAGTACTTC
-,TRBD1,TRBJ1-5,TRBV5-1,CASSSGTGQNQPQHF,TGCGCCAGCAGCTCGGGGACAGGTCAAAATCAGCCCCAGCATTTT
-,-,TRBJ2-2,TRBV6-5,CASRDFDGELFF,TGTGCCAGCAGAGACTTCGACGGGGAGCTGTTTTTT
-,-,TRBJ1-2,TRBV5-8,CASSLRAGGYGYTF,TGTGCCAGCAGCTTGAGGGCAGGAGGCTATGGCTACACCTTC
once,-,TRBJ2-3,TRBV28,CASSLSTGTDTQYF,TGTGCCAGCAGTTTATCCACAGGCACAGATACGCAGTATTTT
-,TRBD2,TRBJ2-1,TRBV9,CASSVGGTLAGLDNEQFF,TGTGCCAGCAGCGTAGGGGGTACTCTAGCGGGTTTGGACAATGAGCAGTTCTTC
-,-,TRBJ2-7,TRBV11-2,CASSQGGGAGEQYF,TGTGCCAGCAGCCAGGGGGGCGGGGCGGGCGAGCAGTACTTC
-,TRBD2,TRBJ2-1,TRBV10-3,CAPPSVAGGYNEQFF,TGTGCCCCCCCTAGCGTTGCGGGAGGGTACAATGAGCAGTTCTTC
-,-,TRBJ1-1,TRBV5-1,CASSVGEMNTEAFF,TGCGCCAGCAGCGTAGGAGAGATGAACACTGAAGCTTTCTTT
-,-,TRBJ2-5,TRBV14,CASSQDRGTQYF,TGTGCCAGCAGCCAAGATCGCGGAACCCAGTACTTC